This entry concerns a single TCR beta chain. V lost 6 bases, J lost 0 bases, and 17 bases stayed unmatched. The CDR3 covers 19 residues. From germline, CDR1 is LNHDA and CDR2 SQIVND (reference sequence). This entry is derived from a study of blood T cell repertoires in COVID-19. Clones were sequenced by immunoSEQ multiplex PCR, and TCRdb holds only the in-frame ones, with some missing. The table records hundreds of thousands of clones, around 88% of them present only once. The sequence was collected from an elderly man with acute or convalescent COVID-19. The sequencing input was peripheral blood. V gene TRBV19 combines with J gene TRBJ1-1, with 9 positions matching TRBD1. In nucleotides, the CDR3 is TGTGCCAGTAGACCGGGACAGGGAAGGGGTGTGAAAGTGAACACTGAAGCTTTCTTT. The encoded protein is CASRPGQGRGVKVNTEAFF.